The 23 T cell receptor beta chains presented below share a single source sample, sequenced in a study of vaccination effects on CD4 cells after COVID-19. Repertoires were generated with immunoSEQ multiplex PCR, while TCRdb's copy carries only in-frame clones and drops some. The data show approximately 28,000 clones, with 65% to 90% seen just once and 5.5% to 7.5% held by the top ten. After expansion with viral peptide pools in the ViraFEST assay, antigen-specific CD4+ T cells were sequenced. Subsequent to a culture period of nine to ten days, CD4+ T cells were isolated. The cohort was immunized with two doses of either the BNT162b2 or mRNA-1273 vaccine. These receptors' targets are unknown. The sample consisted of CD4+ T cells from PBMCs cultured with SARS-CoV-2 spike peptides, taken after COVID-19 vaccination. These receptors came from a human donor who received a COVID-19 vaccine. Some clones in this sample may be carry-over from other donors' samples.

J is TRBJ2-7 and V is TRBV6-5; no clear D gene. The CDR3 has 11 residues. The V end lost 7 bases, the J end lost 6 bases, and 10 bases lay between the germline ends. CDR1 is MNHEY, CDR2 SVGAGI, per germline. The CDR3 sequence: CASTGFFEQYV. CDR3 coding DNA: TGTGCCAGCACGGGCTTCTTCGAGCAGTACGTC.

In DNA, the CDR3 is TGTGCCAGCGTGGTGGACAGGAATTCACCCCTCCACTTT. The encoded protein is CASVVDRNSPLHF. V and J are TRBV2 and TRBJ1-6, with 7 bases identical to TRBD1. The CDR3 totals 13 residues. With 8 bases clipped from V and 7 bases from J, the junction kept 5 bases outside the gene matches. Germline V gene sequence: CDR1 SNHLY, CDR2 FYNNEI.

The CDR3 spells CASSERGAKETQYF. The CDR3 DNA sequence: TGCGCCAGCAGTGAGCGGGGGGCCAAAGAGACCCAGTACTTC. This chain uses TRBV10-2 with TRBJ2-5; D might be TRBD2 (7 bases). V was shortened by 2 bases and J by 3 bases, with 10 bases between the two germline ends. Germline assignment: CDR1 WSHSY and CDR2 SAAADI. The CDR3 contains 14 residues.

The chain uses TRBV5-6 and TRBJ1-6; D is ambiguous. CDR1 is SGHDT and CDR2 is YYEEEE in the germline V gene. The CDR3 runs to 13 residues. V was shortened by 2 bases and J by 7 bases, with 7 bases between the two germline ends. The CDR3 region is CASSFDGNSPLHF. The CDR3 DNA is TGTGCCAGCAGCTTCGACGGGAATTCACCCCTCCACTTT.

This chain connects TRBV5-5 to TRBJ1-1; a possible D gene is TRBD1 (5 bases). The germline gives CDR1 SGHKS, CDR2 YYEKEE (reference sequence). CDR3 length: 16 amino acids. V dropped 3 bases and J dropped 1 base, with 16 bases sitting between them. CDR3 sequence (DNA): TGTGCCAGCAGCTCCGGGGACTCCCGACCGAACACTGAAGCTTTCTTT. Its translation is CASSSGDSRPNTEAFF.

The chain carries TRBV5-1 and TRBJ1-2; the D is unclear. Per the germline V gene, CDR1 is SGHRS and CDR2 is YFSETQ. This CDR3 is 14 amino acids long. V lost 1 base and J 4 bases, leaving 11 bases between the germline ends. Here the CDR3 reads CASSLSPYAYGYTF. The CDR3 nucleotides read TGCGCCAGCAGCTTGTCCCCCTACGCCTATGGCTACACCTTC.

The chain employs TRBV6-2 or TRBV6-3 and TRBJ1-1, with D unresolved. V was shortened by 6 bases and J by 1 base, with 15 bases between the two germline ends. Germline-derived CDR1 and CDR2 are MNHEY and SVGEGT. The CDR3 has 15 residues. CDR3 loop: CASSPARGWNTEAFF. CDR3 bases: TGTGCCAGCAGCCCTGCCCGCGGGTGGAACACTGAAGCTTTCTTT.

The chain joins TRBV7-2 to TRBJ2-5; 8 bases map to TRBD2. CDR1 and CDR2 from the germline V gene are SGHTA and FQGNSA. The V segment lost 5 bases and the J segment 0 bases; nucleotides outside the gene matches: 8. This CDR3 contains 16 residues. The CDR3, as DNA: TGTGCCAGCAGCCTAAATAGCGGGGCCCACCAAGAGACCCAGTACTTC. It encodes CASSLNSGAHQETQYF.

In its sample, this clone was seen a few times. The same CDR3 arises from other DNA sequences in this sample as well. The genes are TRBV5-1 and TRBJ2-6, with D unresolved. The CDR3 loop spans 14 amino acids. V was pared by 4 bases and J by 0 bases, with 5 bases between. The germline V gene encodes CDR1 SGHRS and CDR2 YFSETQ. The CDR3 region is CASSIYSGANVLTF. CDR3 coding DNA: TGCGCCAGCAGCATATACTCTGGGGCCAACGTCCTGACTTTC.

The CDR3 loop reads CASSLDASRGREQYV. Written as DNA, the CDR3 is TGCGCCAGCAGCTTAGATGCCTCCCGGGGTCGCGAGCAGTACGTC. V and J are TRBV5-1 and TRBJ2-7, with TRBD2 as a possible D gene (5 bases). This CDR3 has 15 amino acids. The germline V gene encodes CDR1 SGHRS and CDR2 YFSETQ. The ends were cut back, 2 bases at V and 6 bases at J, with 18 bases in the middle.

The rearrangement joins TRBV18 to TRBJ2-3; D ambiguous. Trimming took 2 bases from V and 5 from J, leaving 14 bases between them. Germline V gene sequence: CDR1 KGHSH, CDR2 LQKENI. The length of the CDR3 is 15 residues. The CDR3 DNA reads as TGTGCCAGCTCACCAGGTTCCCAGTCAATAGATACGCAGTATTTT. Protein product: CASSPGSQSIDTQYF.

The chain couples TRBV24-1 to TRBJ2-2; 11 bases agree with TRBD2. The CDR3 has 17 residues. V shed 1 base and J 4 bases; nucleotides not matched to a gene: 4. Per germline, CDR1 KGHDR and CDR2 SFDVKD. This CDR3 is CATSDFTSGGTTGELFF. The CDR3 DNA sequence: TGTGCCACCAGTGATTTCACTAGCGGGGGAACCACCGGGGAGCTGTTTTTT.

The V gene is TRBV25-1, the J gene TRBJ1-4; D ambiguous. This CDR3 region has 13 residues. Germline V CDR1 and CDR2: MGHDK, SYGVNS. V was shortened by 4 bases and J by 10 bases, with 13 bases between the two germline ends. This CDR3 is CASSGPDGTKLFF. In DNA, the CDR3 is TGTGCCAGCAGTGGTCCCGACGGTACAAAACTGTTTTTT. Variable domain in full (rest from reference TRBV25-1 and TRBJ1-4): EADIYQTPRYLVIGTGKKITLECSQTMGHDKMYWYQQDPGMELHLIHYSYGVNSTEKGDLSSESTVSRIRTEHFPLTLESARPSHTSQYLCASSGPDGTKLFFGSGTQLSVL.

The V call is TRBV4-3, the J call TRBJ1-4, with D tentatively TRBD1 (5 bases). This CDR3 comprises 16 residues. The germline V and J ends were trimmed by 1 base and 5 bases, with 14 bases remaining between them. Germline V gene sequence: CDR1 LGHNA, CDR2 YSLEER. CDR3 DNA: TGCGCCAGCAGCCAAGCGGCCAGGGCTTACAATGAAAAACTGTTTTTT. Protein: CASSQAARAYNEKLFF.

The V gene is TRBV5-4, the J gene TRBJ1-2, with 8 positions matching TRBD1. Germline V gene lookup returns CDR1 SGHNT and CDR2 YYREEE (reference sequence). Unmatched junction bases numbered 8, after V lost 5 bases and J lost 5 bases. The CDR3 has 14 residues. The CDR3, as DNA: TGTGCCAGCAGATCCAAGACAGGGGCATATGGCTACACCTTC. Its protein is CASRSKTGAYGYTF.

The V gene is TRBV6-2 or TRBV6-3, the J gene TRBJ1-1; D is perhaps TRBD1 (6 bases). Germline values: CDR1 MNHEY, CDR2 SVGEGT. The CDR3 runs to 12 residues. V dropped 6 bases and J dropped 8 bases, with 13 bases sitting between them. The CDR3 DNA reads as TGTGCCAGCAGCCATGGACAGCAAGAAGCTTTCTTT. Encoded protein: CASSHGQQEAFF.

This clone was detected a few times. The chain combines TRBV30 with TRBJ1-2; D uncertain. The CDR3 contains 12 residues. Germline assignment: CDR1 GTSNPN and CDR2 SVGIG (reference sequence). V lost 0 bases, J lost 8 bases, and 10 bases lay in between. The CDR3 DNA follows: TGTGCCTGGAGTGTAACCCCCGGAGGCTACACCTTC. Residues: CAWSVTPGGYTF.

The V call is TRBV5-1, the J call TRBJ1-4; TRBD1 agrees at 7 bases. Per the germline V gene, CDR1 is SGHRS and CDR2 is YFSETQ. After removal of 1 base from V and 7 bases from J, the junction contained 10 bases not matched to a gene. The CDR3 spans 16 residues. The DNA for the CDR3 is TGCGCCAGCAGCTTGTTGGTTTCGGGACAGAGTGAAAAACTGTTTTTT. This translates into CASSLLVSGQSEKLFF.

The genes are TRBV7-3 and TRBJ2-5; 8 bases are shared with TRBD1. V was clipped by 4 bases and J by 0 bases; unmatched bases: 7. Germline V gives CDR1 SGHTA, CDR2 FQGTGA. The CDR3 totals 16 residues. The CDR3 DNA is TGTGCCAGCAGCTCAATCTGGGACAGGAACCAAGAGACCCAGTACTTC. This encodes CASSSIWDRNQETQYF.

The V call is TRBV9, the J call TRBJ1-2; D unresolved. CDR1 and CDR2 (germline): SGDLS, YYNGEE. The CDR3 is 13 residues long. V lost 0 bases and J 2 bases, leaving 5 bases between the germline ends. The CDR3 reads CASSVEQNYGYTF. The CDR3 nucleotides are TGTGCCAGCAGCGTAGAGCAAAACTATGGCTACACCTTC.

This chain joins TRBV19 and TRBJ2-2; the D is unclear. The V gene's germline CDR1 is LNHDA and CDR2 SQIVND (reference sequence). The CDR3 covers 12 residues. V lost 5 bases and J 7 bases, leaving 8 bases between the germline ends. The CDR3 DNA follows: TGTGCCAGTAGTTCCTCAGACGGGGAGCTGTTTTTT. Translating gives CASSSSDGELFF.

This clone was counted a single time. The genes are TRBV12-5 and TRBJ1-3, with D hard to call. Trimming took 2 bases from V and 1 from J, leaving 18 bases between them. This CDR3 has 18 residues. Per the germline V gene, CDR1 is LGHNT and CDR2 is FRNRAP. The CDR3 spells CASGLIVVPGSSGNTIYF. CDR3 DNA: TGTGCTAGTGGTTTGATTGTGGTCCCGGGTAGTTCTGGAAACACCATATATTTT. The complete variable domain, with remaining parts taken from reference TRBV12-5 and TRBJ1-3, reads DARVTQTPRHKVTEMGQEVTMRCQPILGHNTVFWYRQTMMQGLELLAYFRNRAPLDDSGMPKDRFSAEMPDATLATLKIQPSEPRDSAVYFCASGLIVVPGSSGNTIYFGEGSWLTVV.

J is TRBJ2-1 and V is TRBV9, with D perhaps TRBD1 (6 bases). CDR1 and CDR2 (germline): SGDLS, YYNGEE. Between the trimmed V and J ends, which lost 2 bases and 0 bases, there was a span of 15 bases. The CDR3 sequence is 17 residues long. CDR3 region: CASSVAGAPSSYNEQFF. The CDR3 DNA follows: TGTGCCAGCAGCGTTGCAGGGGCCCCTAGCTCCTACAATGAGCAGTTCTTC.